Following are 24 T cell receptor beta chains from one sample sequenced in a study of T-cell memory formation after mild COVID-19 listed by TCRdb under 2021. The library was made by 5' RACE. The sequencer was an Illumina NovaSeq 6000. TCRdb ran its own pipeline on the public reads, namely fastp trimming at Q25 and MiXCR clone calling, and kept in-frame beta chains. Identical CDR3 proteins give one entry, which carries the most common genes and DNA. In all, the sample holds about 270,000 distinct CDR3 sequences, and 16% of those were seen once. The ten largest clonotypes hold around 23% of the sample. Material for sequencing was PBMCs or a T cell subset sorted from them (not recorded which). The receptors come from a man younger than 35 who had mild COVID-19 (a few samples of this study predate the infection). The sample titles of this study are shuffled in the database, so cell type and time point are left out; the donor was told from shared clones.

The rearrangement joins TRBV3-1 to TRBJ2-2; 7 bases align to TRBD1. Germline values: CDR1 LGHDT, CDR2 YNNKEL (reference sequence). This CDR3 region has 17 residues. The J segment lost 0 bases and the V segment lost 4 bases, leaving 8 bases of the junction unmatched. CDR3 nucleotides: TGTGCCAGCAGCCGGCCGGACAGGTTGACGAACACCGGGGAGCTGTTTTTT. Its protein product is CASSRPDRLTNTGELFF. The complete variable domain, with remaining parts taken from reference TRBV3-1 and TRBJ2-2, reads DTAVSQTPKYLVTQMGNDKSIKCEQNLGHDTMYWYKQDSKKFLKIMFSYNNKELIINETVPNRFSPKSPDKAHLNLHINSLELGDSAVYFCASSRPDRLTNTGELFFGEGSRLTVL.

This clonotype occurred once. V usage is TRBV7-9 and J usage is TRBJ2-7; D gene unclear. The CDR3 length is 12 residues. Germline loops: CDR1 SEHNR, CDR2 FQNEAQ (reference sequence). The V gene lost 5 bases and the J gene lost 6 bases, with 11 bases spanning the gap. CDR3 loop: CASSPARGEQYF. In nucleotides, the CDR3 is TGTGCCAGCAGCCCCGCCAGAGGCGAGCAGTACTTC.

V and J are TRBV2 and TRBJ2-3, with 9 bases matching TRBD2. J lost 5 bases, V lost 7 bases, and 10 bases had no gene match. Germline V lookup: CDR1 SNHLY, CDR2 FYNNEI. This CDR3 has 15 residues. The DNA for the CDR3 is TGTGCCAGCACTTCTAGCGGGGTTTCAGGAGATACGCAGTATTTT. This gives the protein CASTSSGVSGDTQYF.

There are a few counts of this clonotype. The chain employs TRBV13 and TRBJ2-7, with D perhaps TRBD2 (7 bases). This CDR3 spans 14 amino acids. Trimming pared 4 bases from V and 2 bases from J, leaving 12 bases between. CDR1 is PRHDT, CDR2 FYEKMQ, per germline (reference sequence). CDR3: CASSSRRGPYEQYF. In nucleotides, the CDR3 is TGTGCCAGCAGCTCGAGGCGGGGGCCCTACGAGCAGTACTTC.

The chain uses TRBV9 and TRBJ2-5; no reliable D call. V shed 7 bases and J shed 7 bases, with 17 bases lying between them. The length of the CDR3 is 13 residues. The germline gives CDR1 SGDLS, CDR2 YYNGEE. The DNA of the CDR3 is TGTGCCAGCCAACCTCGCTTGGTAGGGACCCAGTACTTC. Translated: CASQPRLVGTQYF. Together with reference TRBV9 and TRBJ2-5, the CDR3 gives the full variable domain: DSGVTQTPKHLITATGQRVTLRCSPRSGDLSVYWYQQSLDQGLQFLIQYYNGEERAKGNILERFSAQQFPDLHSELNLSSLELGDSALYFCASQPRLVGTQYFGPGTRLLVL.

The rearrangement links TRBV6-6 to TRBJ1-4; D is unresolved. Trimming pared 6 bases from V and 7 bases from J, leaving 15 bases between. Germline CDR1 is MNHNY and CDR2 is SVGAGI (reference sequence). This CDR3 has 14 residues. CDR3 sequence reads: CASRLMGGGEKLFF. In DNA form, the CDR3 reads TGTGCCAGCAGACTCATGGGAGGCGGTGAAAAACTGTTTTTT.

This clonotype was seen a handful of times. The V call is TRBV6-5, the J call TRBJ2-3, with 11 bases lining up with TRBD2. The CDR3 contains 15 residues. V lost 7 bases, J lost 2 bases, and 5 bases stayed unmatched. Germline loops: CDR1 MNHEY, CDR2 SVGAGI. The CDR3 DNA follows: TGTGCCAGCACCGAGGGACTAGCGGTCACAGATACGCAGTATTTT. Translated: CASTEGLAVTDTQYF.

This clonotype was found a few times. This rearrangement joins TRBV7-9 to TRBJ2-5; 10 nucleotides line up with TRBD1. The V gene's germline CDR1 is SEHNR and CDR2 FQNEAQ (reference sequence). The CDR3 runs 14 residues. V was clipped by 4 bases and J by 4 bases; unmatched bases: 3. In DNA, the CDR3 is TGTGCCAGCAGCTCGACAGGGGGCGCAGAGACCCAGTACTTC. This gives the protein CASSSTGGAETQYF.

This clonotype was counted a few times. The chain couples TRBV20-1 to TRBJ2-1; 9 bases fit TRBD1. The V segment lost 2 bases and the J segment 6 bases; nucleotides outside the gene matches: 8. CDR1 and CDR2 from the germline V gene are DFQATT and SNEGSKA (reference sequence). The CDR3 consists of 15 residues. The CDR3 loop is CSARPTGGAANEQFF. The CDR3, as DNA: TGCAGTGCTAGACCGACAGGGGGGGCGGCCAATGAGCAGTTCTTC.

This clonotype has ten or more counts. This rearrangement joins TRBV12-5 to TRBJ2-4; D might be TRBD2 (5 bases). V lost 4 bases to trimming and J lost 3 bases, with 22 bases between them. The CDR3 loop spans 18 amino acids. The V gene's germline CDR1 is LGHNT and CDR2 FRNRAP. This chain's CDR3 is CASGSSLQNRGVKNIQYF. In DNA form, the CDR3 reads TGTGCTAGTGGTTCCTCCCTACAGAATCGGGGAGTCAAAAACATTCAGTACTTC.

This clonotype came up many times. The gene calls are TRBV3-1 and TRBJ2-2, with D perhaps TRBD2 (6 bases). Germline CDR1 reads LGHDT; CDR2 reads YNNKEL (reference sequence). The ends were cut back, 1 base at V and 6 bases at J, with 6 bases in the middle. This CDR3 has 13 amino acids. As DNA, the CDR3 is TGTGCCAGCAGCCAAGGGGAGGCCGGGGAGCTGTTTTTT. As protein: CASSQGEAGELFF.

This clonotype appeared a few times. This rearrangement joins TRBV7-9 to TRBJ1-2; no firm D call. CDR1 is SEHNR, CDR2 FQNEAQ, per germline (reference sequence). V lost 1 base and J 5 bases, leaving 14 bases between the germline ends. The length of the CDR3 is 15 residues. Here the CDR3 reads CASSLGAAGAYGYTF. The CDR3 DNA sequence: TGTGCCAGCAGCTTAGGTGCGGCAGGAGCTTATGGCTACACCTTC.

V and J are TRBV27 and TRBJ2-2; D is undetermined. V was cut by 8 bases and J by 1 base, with 11 bases left in between. Looked up from germline, CDR1 is MNHEY and CDR2 is SMNVEV (reference sequence). The CDR3 covers 14 residues. In DNA form, the CDR3 reads TGTGCCAGCTGTAGAGTCATGAACACCGGGGAGCTGTTTTTT. It translates to CASCRVMNTGELFF.

The J gene is TRBJ1-6, the V gene TRBV4-1; D uncertain. CDR3 length equals 13 residues. Trimming left V 7 bases short and J 10 bases short, with 14 bases between. Germline CDR1 is MGHRA and CDR2 is YSYEKL. The CDR3 here is CASNPGFGSPLHF. In DNA, the CDR3 is TGCGCCAGCAACCCGGGGTTCGGCTCACCCCTCCACTTT.

This chain uses TRBV12-3 or TRBV12-4 with TRBJ2-1, with a tentative D call TRBD1 (5 bases). V lost 5 bases and J 4 bases, leaving 18 bases between the germline ends. The CDR3 sequence is 16 residues long. The CDR3 here is CASSPSWGGPYNEQFF. The CDR3 region has the DNA TGTGCCAGCAGTCCCTCCTGGGGCGGACCGTACAATGAGCAGTTCTTC.

This clonotype occurred a few times. The gene calls are TRBV25-1 and TRBJ2-3; no definite D call. Germline V gene lookup returns CDR1 MGHDK and CDR2 SYGVNS. The CDR3 is 13 residues long. With 6 bases removed from V and 6 bases from J, the gap between germline ends came to 13 bases. CDR3 DNA: TGTGCCAGCAGCGCGCTCTCAGAGGATACGCAGTATTTT. Translating it yields CASSALSEDTQYF.

This clonotype was seen only a few times. The gene calls are TRBV5-1 and TRBJ2-1, with D perhaps being TRBD1 or TRBD2 (5 bases each). In germline, CDR1 is SGHRS, CDR2 YFSETQ. The CDR3 contains 15 residues. Between the trimmed V and J ends, which lost 2 bases and 6 bases, there was a span of 15 bases. CDR3 in amino acids: CASSFPRDRVNEQFF. In DNA, the CDR3 is TGCGCCAGCAGCTTTCCAAGGGACCGGGTCAATGAGCAGTTCTTC.

The genes are TRBV21-1 and TRBJ2-1. TRBV21-1 is a pseudogene segment. The CDR3 extends over 11 amino acids. The DNA for the CDR3 is TGTGCCAGCACCCTAACTGGGGAGCAGTTCTTC. Protein product: CASTLTGEQFF.

This clonotype occurred a few times. The J gene is TRBJ2-7, the V gene TRBV10-3; 9 bases map to TRBD1. The ends lost 6 bases at V and 1 base at J; junction bases unmatched: 7. The germline V gene encodes CDR1 ENHRY and CDR2 SYGVKD. This CDR3 spans 15 amino acids. As DNA, the CDR3 is TGTGCCATCAGCACCGGGACAGGGTCGTCCTACGAGCAGTACGTC. It translates to CAISTGTGSSYEQYV.

On this clonotype itself: The junction departs from germline at one end; a sequencing error may be responsible. This rearrangement joins TRBV3-1 to TRBJ2-1; D not certain. The germline gives CDR1 LGHDT, CDR2 YNNKEL (reference sequence). The CDR3 spans 11 residues. CDR3 sequence reads: CASRQYNEQFF. The CDR3 DNA is TGTGCCAGCCGCCAGTACAATGAGCAGTTCTTC.

V usage is TRBV5-1 and J usage is TRBJ1-1; unclear D gene. CDR1 and CDR2 (germline): SGHRS, YFSETQ. The V end lost 0 bases, the J end lost 1 base, and 7 bases lay between the germline ends. The CDR3 totals 14 residues. The CDR3 here is CASSLEGSNTEAFF. The CDR3 region has the DNA TGCGCCAGCAGCTTGGAGGGCTCGAACACTGAAGCTTTCTTT. Supplemented by reference TRBV5-1 and TRBJ1-1, the full variable domain reads KAGVTQTPRYLIKTRGQQVTLSCSPISGHRSVSWYQQTPGQGLQFLFEYFSETQRNKGNFPGRFSGRQFSNSRSEMNVSTLELGDSALYLCASSLEGSNTEAFFGQGTRLTVV.

At least ten counts were recorded for this clonotype. The rearrangement uses TRBV5-6 and TRBJ2-5, with D maybe TRBD1 (5 bases). The V gene lost 0 bases and the J gene lost 5 bases, with 11 bases spanning the gap. Per germline, CDR1 SGHDT and CDR2 YYEEEE. The CDR3 totals 14 residues. The CDR3 protein is CASSLGAGRETQYF. In DNA, the CDR3 is TGTGCCAGCAGCTTGGGGGCAGGGCGGGAGACCCAGTACTTC.

This clonotype was detected a few times. The J gene is TRBJ2-5, the V gene TRBV12-3 or TRBV12-4, with 14 bases lining up with TRBD2. The CDR3 runs to 15 residues. After removal of 6 bases from V and 2 bases from J, the junction contained 2 bases not matched to a gene. The CDR3 protein is CASRGLAGAQETQYF. CDR3 nucleotide sequence: TGTGCCAGCAGGGGACTAGCGGGGGCGCAAGAGACCCAGTACTTC.

This clonotype was detected only a few times. The rearrangement links TRBV12-3 or TRBV12-4 to TRBJ1-6; 7 nucleotides align to TRBD1. The ends lost 6 bases at V and 8 bases at J; junction bases unmatched: 7. The CDR3 spans 14 residues. Written as DNA, the CDR3 is TGTGCCAGCAGCCCCCAGGGGGTGTATTCACCCCTCCACTTT. Residues: CASSPQGVYSPLHF.